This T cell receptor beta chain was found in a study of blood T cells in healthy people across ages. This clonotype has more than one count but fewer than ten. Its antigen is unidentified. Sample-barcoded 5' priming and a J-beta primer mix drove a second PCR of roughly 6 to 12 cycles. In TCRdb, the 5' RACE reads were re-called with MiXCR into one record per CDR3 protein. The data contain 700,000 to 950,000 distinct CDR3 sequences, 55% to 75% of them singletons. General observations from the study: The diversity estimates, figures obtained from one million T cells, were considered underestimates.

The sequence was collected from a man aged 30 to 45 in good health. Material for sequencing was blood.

Here the CDR3 reads CSARVGLYGYTF. The CDR3 DNA follows: TGCAGTGCTAGAGTGGGTCTTTATGGCTACACCTTC. The chain has TRBV20-1 and TRBJ1-2; D is unclear. The germline V gene encodes CDR1 DFQATT and CDR2 SNEGSKA (reference sequence). This CDR3 contains 12 residues. Trimming removed 1 base at V and 5 bases at J, with 8 bases between.